One and the same sample provided the 16 T cell receptor beta chains below, sequenced in a study of cytomegalovirus exposure and HLA in healthy donors. The PCR had 60 Vbeta and 13 Jbeta primers. Sequenced by immunoSEQ multiplex PCR; TCRdb stores in-frame clones only, minus some. Altogether 50,000 or so clones are present, about three quarters being singletons, with the ten largest covering approximately 2.7%. The sequenced sample was PBMCs. The receptor source for this set is a woman in her thirties or forties in good health and CMV-seropositive.

The V and J genes are TRBV28 and TRBJ2-4, with TRBD1 matching 11 bases. The CDR3 runs 15 residues. J was trimmed by 6 bases and V by 5 bases; bases with no gene match: 6. The V gene's germline CDR1 is MDHEN and CDR2 SYDVKM. CDR3: CASSPLGTGGNIQYF. CDR3 sequence (DNA): TGTGCCAGCAGTCCCCTCGGGACAGGGGGAAACATTCAGTACTTC.

A few counts support this clone. The chain combines TRBV9 with TRBJ2-1, with 8 bases matching TRBD2. CDR1 SGDLS and CDR2 YYNGEE come from the germline V gene. V was pared by 3 bases and J by 2 bases, with 1 base of the junction left unmatched. This CDR3 is built from 14 residues. The CDR3 sequence is CASSEAGAYNEQFF. The DNA of the CDR3 is TGTGCCAGCAGCGAAGCGGGGGCCTACAATGAGCAGTTCTTC.

This chain links TRBV4-2 with TRBJ2-7, with 8 bases fitting TRBD2. Per the germline V gene, CDR1 is LGHNA and CDR2 is YNFKEQ. CDR3 length: 16 residues. The J segment lost 6 bases and the V segment lost 0 bases, leaving 10 bases of the junction unmatched. CDR3 sequence reads: CASSQDHPAGAREQYF. The CDR3 DNA reads as TGTGCCAGCAGCCAAGATCATCCAGCGGGGGCCCGCGAGCAGTACTTC.

This clone has more than one count but fewer than ten. The chain employs TRBV30 and TRBJ2-3; 7 bases fit TRBD1. The germline gives CDR1 GTSNPN, CDR2 SVGIG (reference sequence). The junction had 5 bases not matched to a gene; V was cut back by 0 bases and J by 2 bases. The CDR3 sequence is 15 residues long. The CDR3 loop is CAWSVRGSSTDTQYF. The CDR3, as DNA: TGTGCCTGGAGTGTCAGGGGGTCTTCCACAGATACGCAGTATTTT.

The J gene is TRBJ1-1, the V gene TRBV7-2; D remains unclear. V was clipped by 3 bases and J by 1 base, with 12 bases between them. The CDR3 runs to 15 residues. Looked up from germline, CDR1 is SGHTA and CDR2 is FQGNSA. Here the CDR3 reads CASSFNPNQNTEAFF. As DNA, the CDR3 is TGTGCCAGCAGCTTCAATCCAAATCAGAACACTGAAGCTTTCTTT.

The chain links TRBV19 to TRBJ1-2, with D possibly TRBD1 on 6 matching bases. V was shortened by 9 bases and J by 3 bases, with 11 bases between the two germline ends. CDR3 length: 12 residues. Germline V gives CDR1 LNHDA, CDR2 SQIVND (reference sequence). CDR3 protein: CASKTGDYGYTF. In DNA form, the CDR3 reads TGTGCCAGCAAGACAGGCGACTATGGCTACACCTTC.

This clone occurred a few times. The rearrangement joins TRBV4-1 to TRBJ2-3; weak D call: TRBD2 (7 bases). This CDR3 region has 17 residues. The V end was cut by 4 bases, the J end by 0 bases, with 17 bases between. CDR1 is MGHRA and CDR2 is YSYEKL in the germline V gene. The CDR3 bases are TGCGCCAGCAGCCGCGCCCCGAGGGGGGGGAGCACAGATACGCAGTATTTT. Translation gives CASSRAPRGGSTDTQYF.

CDR3 nucleotide sequence: TGTGCCAGCAGCCCTAGGTGTGGTAACCGCGAGCAGTACTTC. It encodes CASSPRCGNREQYF. The chain carries TRBV6-7 and TRBJ2-7; D ambiguous. TRBV6-7 is noted as an ORF with a role that remains uncertain. The CDR3 has 14 amino acids. The ends were cut back, 6 bases at V and 6 bases at J, with 18 bases in the middle.

This clone was seen only once. The J gene is TRBJ1-6, the V gene TRBV5-6; D remains unclear. This CDR3 is 18 amino acids long. The V end was cut by 3 bases, the J end by 0 bases, with 16 bases between. Germline lookup yields CDR1 SGHDT and CDR2 YYEEEE. CDR3 coding DNA: TGTGCCAGCAGCTGCCCGACGAGGAAGAGCTCCTATAATTCACCCCTCCACTTT. It is translated as CASSCPTRKSSYNSPLHF. Complete variable domain (other parts from reference TRBV5-6 and TRBJ1-6): DAGVTQSPTHLIKTRGQQVTLRCSPKSGHDTVSWYQQALGQGPQFIFQYYEEEERQRGNFPDRFSGHQFPNYSSELNVNALLLGDSALYLCASSCPTRKSSYNSPLHFGNGTRLTVT.

This clone was seen a handful of times. The V gene is TRBV4-1, the J gene TRBJ1-1, with a weak D call TRBD1 (5 bases). CDR1 MGHRA and CDR2 YSYEKL come from the germline V gene. CDR3 length: 14 amino acids. Trimming removed 4 bases from V and 7 bases from J, with 16 bases in between. The CDR3 is CASSPTTPTVEAFF. In DNA form, the CDR3 reads TGCGCCAGCAGCCCCACGACCCCGACAGTTGAAGCTTTCTTT.

The V call is TRBV28, the J call TRBJ2-2; 11 positions match TRBD1. V shed 4 bases, J shed 8 bases, and the junction held 9 bases outside the gene matches. This CDR3 region has 16 residues. Per germline, CDR1 MDHEN and CDR2 SYDVKM. CDR3 bases: TGTGCCAGCAGTTACCCCGGGACAGGGGGTAGGGGGGAGCTGTTTTTT. Translating it yields CASSYPGTGGRGELFF.

This clone was seen a few times. The rearrangement uses TRBV29-1 and TRBJ1-2, with TRBD1 matching 7 bases. J gave up 2 bases and V 7 bases, and 10 bases lay outside the gene matches. This CDR3 spans 14 amino acids. The V gene's germline CDR1 is SQVTM and CDR2 ANQGSEA. The CDR3 loop is CSARQGGRNYGYTF. In nucleotides, the CDR3 is TGCAGCGCCCGACAGGGAGGTAGGAACTATGGCTACACCTTC.

V gene TRBV29-1 combines with J gene TRBJ1-2; D is uncertain. The CDR3 loop spans 14 amino acids. V was shortened by 5 bases and J by 4 bases, with 17 bases between the two germline ends. Germline values: CDR1 SQVTM, CDR2 ANQGSEA. CDR3 protein: CSVLLVPEPYGYTF. CDR3 coding DNA: TGCAGCGTTTTGTTAGTGCCTGAACCCTATGGCTACACCTTC.

J is TRBJ1-4 and V is TRBV7-2, with D perhaps TRBD1 (5 bases). V was clipped by 4 bases and J by 7 bases, with 10 bases between them. The CDR3 is 13 amino acids. The germline V gene has CDR1 SGHTA and CDR2 FQGNSA. The CDR3 loop reads CASSSWGSEKLFF. DNA for the CDR3: TGTGCCAGCAGCTCTTGGGGCTCTGAAAAACTGTTTTTT.

The count of this clone is one. The chain combines TRBV25-1 with TRBJ2-7; 11 bases fit TRBD1. V lost 6 bases, J lost 4 bases, and 2 bases stayed unmatched. From germline, CDR1 is MGHDK and CDR2 SYGVNS. This CDR3 is built from 13 residues. CDR3 amino acids: CASSGTGGYEQYF. The CDR3 DNA follows: TGTGCCAGCAGCGGGACAGGGGGGTACGAGCAGTACTTC.

The rearrangement links TRBV19 to TRBJ1-6; D ambiguous. CDR1 and CDR2 (germline): LNHDA, SQIVND (reference sequence). The CDR3 is 15 amino acids. Trimming cost V 3 bases and J 0 bases, with 6 bases left between them. In nucleotides, the CDR3 is TGTGCCAGTAGTATCGGGAGCTCCTATAATTCACCCCTCCACTTT. The encoded protein is CASSIGSSYNSPLHF. The complete variable domain, with remaining parts taken from reference TRBV19 and TRBJ1-6, reads DGGITQSPKYLFRKEGQNVTLSCEQNLNHDAMYWYRQDPGQGLRLIYYSQIVNDFQKGDIAEGYSVSREKKESFPLTVTSAQKNPTAFYLCASSIGSSYNSPLHFGNGTRLTVT.